This paragraph reports one T cell receptor (beta chain). No cognate antigen has been identified for it. There are no base qualities to consult, and no much larger clone falls within one base. Reading the label with the study, this specimen's time point is: persistent/refractory GD, antithyroid drugs over 5 years with positive TRAb. For both TCR sequencing and RNA sequencing, RNA was extracted from PBMCs using TRIzol. The diagnosis of Graves' disease followed American Thyroid Association guidelines. Patients were recruited from an endocrinology department in Xi'an, China. Each patient gave 7 to 9.5 milliliters of peripheral blood, collected in an EDTA anticoagulant tube. Ficoll Paque Plus density gradient separation was used to isolate PBMCs, and no further T cell sorting was performed. An Agilent 2100 Bioanalyzer and agarose gel were used to assess RNA quality, and a NanoDrop 2000 was used to measure RNA concentration.

Its CDR3 holds 16 amino acids, cysteine through phenylalanine. CDR3 DNA is the only sequence kept; it has 48 bases, read in frame from the first base. V is cut by 0 bases and J by 3 bases, and the space between the germline ends is 18 bases. The germline V gene (reference sequence) gives CDR1 as GTSNPN and CDR2 as SVGIG. The source of the sample is a study of regulatory T cells in long-lasting Graves disease (dated by TCRdb to about 2021). Concerning the study at large: To count as having persistent Graves' disease, a patient had to have received antithyroid drug treatment for over 5 years with TSH receptor autoantibodies remaining persistently positive. Peripheral blood TCR sequencing and RNA sequencing compared persistent Graves' disease patients with newly diagnosed Graves' disease patients. The study was conducted in China and was registered as a clinical trial. A total of 33 samples underwent TCR sequencing, from roughly 13 patients with persistent Graves' disease and 20 or so patients with newly diagnosed Graves' disease. Persistent Graves' disease patients in the clinical cohort had taken antithyroid drugs for roughly ten years on average. Broader findings and caveats from the paper: The small sample size was acknowledged by the authors as a limitation that may reduce accuracy. Persistent disease showed preferential use of TRBV28, TRBJ1-2 and TRBJ2-5, whereas newly diagnosed disease favored TRBV20-1 and TRBJ2-1. Patients with persistent disease shared more public clonotypes (about 2,900) than newly diagnosed patients did (approximately 1,000). Compared with newly diagnosed patients, persistent Graves' disease patients had lower TCR Shannon entropy and fewer highly expanded clones, which suggests clonal expansion. Sequencing and analysis were limited to the TCR beta chain. Only peripheral blood was studied, because thyroid tissue, the primary lesion, was inaccessible.

Library generation was performed with multiplex PCR. Sequencing used an Illumina HiSeq 4000. CDR3 regions were amplified by Arm-PCR with iRepertoire HTBI primers to construct TCR beta libraries. Before sequencing, the PCR products underwent gel purification. Processing in the source paper ran as follows. Gene usage analysis of CDR3 amino acid clonotypes relied on the roughly 60 TRBV and about 15 TRBJ segments identified across samples. COPE and FqMerger were used to merge the filtered high-quality paired reads into contigs. BLAST was used to align contigs to IMGT TRBV, TRBD and TRBJ reference genes, with CDR3 defined following IMGT. Highly expanded clones were defined as clonotypes with a frequency above 0.1%. Shannon entropy served as the measure of repertoire diversity, while the Gini coefficient captured V-J evenness. Public clonotypes were defined as clonotypes shared by more than one individual. Using fastp at Q25 and MiXCR, TCRdb reprocessed the public reads and kept productive beta chains. One record per CDR3 amino acid sequence lists the most common genes and DNA. It is TCRdb's table, rather than the study itself, that gives the V and J calls and clone size. Across this sample there are roughly 700,000 distinct CDR3 sequences, with about 32% seen only once. Around 42% of the sample lies in the top ten.

This sequence was found in a female donor with Graves disease. The source was peripheral blood mononuclear cells (PBMCs), collected when the disease was refractory, from a patient treated with antithyroid drugs. The chain joins TRBV30 to TRBJ2-7, with no reliable assignment of the D segment. The DNA sequence reads TGTGCCTGGAGTGTTTCTGAGGCTGGACGAAACTACGAGCAGTACTTC. The encoded protein is CAWSVSEAGRNYEQYF.